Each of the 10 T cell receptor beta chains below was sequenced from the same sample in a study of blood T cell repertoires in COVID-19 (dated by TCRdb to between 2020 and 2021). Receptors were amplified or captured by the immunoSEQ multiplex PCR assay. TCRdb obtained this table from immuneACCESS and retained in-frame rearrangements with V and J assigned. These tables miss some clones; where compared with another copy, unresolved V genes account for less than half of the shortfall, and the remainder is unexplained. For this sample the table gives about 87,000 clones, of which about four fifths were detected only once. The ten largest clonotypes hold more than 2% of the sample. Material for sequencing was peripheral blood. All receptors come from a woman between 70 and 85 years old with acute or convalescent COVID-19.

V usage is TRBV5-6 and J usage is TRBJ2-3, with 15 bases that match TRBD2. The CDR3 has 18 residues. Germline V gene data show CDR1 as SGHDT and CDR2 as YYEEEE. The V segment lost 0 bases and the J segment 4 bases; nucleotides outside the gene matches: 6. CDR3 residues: CASSLDGLAGGKADTQYF. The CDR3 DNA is TGTGCCAGCAGCTTGGATGGACTAGCGGGGGGGAAAGCAGATACGCAGTATTTT.

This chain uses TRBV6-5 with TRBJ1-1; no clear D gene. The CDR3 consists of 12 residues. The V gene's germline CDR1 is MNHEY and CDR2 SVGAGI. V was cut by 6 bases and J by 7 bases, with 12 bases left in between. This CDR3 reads CASRPSGYEAFF. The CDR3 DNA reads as TGTGCCAGCAGGCCCTCGGGGTATGAAGCTTTCTTT.

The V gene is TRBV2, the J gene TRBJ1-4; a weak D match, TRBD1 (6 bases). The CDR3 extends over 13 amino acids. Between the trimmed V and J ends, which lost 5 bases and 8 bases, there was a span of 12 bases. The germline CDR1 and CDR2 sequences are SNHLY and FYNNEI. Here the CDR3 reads CASSPDQGEKLFF. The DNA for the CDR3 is TGTGCCAGCAGTCCCGACCAGGGGGAAAAACTGTTTTTT.

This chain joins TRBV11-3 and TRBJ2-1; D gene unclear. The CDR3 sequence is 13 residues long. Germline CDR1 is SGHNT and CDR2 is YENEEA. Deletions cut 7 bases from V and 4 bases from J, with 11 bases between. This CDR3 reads CASTGSVYNEQFF. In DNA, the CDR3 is TGTGCCAGCACAGGATCCGTTTACAATGAGCAGTTCTTC.

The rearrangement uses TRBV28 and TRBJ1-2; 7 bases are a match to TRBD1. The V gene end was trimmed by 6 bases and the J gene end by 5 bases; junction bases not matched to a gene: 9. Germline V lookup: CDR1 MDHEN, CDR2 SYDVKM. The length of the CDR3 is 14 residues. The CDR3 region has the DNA TGTGCCAGCAGCCCCGGGATACAGGGGTATGGCTACACCTTC. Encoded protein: CASSPGIQGYGYTF.

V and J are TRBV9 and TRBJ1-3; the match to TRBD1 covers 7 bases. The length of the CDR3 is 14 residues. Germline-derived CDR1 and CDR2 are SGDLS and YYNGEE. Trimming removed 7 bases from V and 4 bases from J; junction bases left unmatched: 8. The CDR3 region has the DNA TGTGCCAGCGGGGACAGCTTTCCCGGAAACACCATATATTTT. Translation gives CASGDSFPGNTIYF.

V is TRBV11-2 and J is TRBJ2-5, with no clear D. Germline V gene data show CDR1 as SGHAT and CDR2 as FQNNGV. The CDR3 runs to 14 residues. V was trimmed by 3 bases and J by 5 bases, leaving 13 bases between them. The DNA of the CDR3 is TGTGCCAGCAGCTTGTACTCTAGTCTCGAGACCCAGTACTTC. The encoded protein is CASSLYSSLETQYF. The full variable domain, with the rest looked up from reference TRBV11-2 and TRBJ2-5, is EAGVAQSPRYKIIEKRQSVAFWCNPISGHATLYWYQQILGQGPKLLIQFQNNGVVDDSQLPKDRFSAERLKGVDSTLKIQPAKLEDSAVYLCASSLYSSLETQYFGPGTRLLVL.

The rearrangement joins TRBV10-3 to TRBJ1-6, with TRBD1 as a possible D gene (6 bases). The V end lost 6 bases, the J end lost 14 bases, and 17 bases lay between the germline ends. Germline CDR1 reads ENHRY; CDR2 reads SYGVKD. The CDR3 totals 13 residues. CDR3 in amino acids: CAIRGHGEEALHF. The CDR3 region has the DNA TGTGCCATCAGGGGACACGGCGAGGAGGCCCTCCACTTT.

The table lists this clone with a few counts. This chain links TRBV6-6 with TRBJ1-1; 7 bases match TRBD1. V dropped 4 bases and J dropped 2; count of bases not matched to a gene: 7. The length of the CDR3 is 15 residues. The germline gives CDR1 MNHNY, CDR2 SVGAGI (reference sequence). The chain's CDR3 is CASSSPGQSNTEAFF. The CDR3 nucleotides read TGTGCCAGCAGTTCCCCGGGACAGTCTAACACTGAAGCTTTCTTT.

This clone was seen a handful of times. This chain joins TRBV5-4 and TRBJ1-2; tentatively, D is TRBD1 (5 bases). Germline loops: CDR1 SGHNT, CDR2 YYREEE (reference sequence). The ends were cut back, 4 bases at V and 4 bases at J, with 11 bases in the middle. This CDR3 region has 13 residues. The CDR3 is CASSAGGTYGYTF. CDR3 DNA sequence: TGTGCCAGCAGCGCAGGAGGGACCTATGGCTACACCTTC.